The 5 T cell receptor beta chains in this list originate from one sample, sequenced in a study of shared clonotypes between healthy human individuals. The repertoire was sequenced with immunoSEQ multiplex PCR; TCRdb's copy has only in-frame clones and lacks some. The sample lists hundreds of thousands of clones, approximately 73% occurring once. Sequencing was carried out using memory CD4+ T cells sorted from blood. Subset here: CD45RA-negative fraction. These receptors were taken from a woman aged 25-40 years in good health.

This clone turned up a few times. CDR3 sequence reads: CASSHDRRGSTDTQYF. CDR3 DNA sequence: TGCGCCAGCAGTCATGACCGACGAGGTAGCACAGATACGCAGTATTTT. The V gene is TRBV10-1, the J gene TRBJ2-3; D is uncertain. Trimming took off 5 bases at V and 0 bases at J, with 15 bases between the two ends. The CDR3 is 16 amino acids. Germline V gene sequence: CDR1 WNHNN, CDR2 SYGVQD (reference sequence).

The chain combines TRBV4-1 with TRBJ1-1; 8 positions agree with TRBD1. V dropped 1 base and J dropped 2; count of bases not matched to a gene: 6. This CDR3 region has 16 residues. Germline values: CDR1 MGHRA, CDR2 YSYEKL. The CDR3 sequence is CASSQGTGQINTEAFF. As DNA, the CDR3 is TGCGCCAGCAGCCAAGGGACAGGGCAGATAAACACTGAAGCTTTCTTT.

The CDR3 DNA sequence: TGTGCCAGCAGCACTAGTCGTTCTAAATCCTACGAGCAGTACTTC. Translating it yields CASSTSRSKSYEQYF. V usage is TRBV7-8 and J usage is TRBJ2-7, with D possibly matching TRBD2 (5 bases). The V end was cut by 5 bases, the J end by 1 base, with 15 bases between. Germline CDR1 and CDR2: SGHVS and FQNEAQ. The CDR3 length is 15 residues.

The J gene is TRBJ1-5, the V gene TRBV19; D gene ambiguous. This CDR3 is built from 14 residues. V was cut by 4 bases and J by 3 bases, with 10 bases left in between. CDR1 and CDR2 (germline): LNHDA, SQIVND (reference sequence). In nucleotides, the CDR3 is TGTGCCAGTAGTAGCCAAAGAAACAATCAGCCCCAGCATTTT. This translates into CASSSQRNNQPQHF.

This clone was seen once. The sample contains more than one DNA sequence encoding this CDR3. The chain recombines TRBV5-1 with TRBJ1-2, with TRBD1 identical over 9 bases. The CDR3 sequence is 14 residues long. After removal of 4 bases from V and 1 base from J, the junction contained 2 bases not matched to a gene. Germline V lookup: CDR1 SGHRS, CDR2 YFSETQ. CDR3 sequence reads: CASSLGQGNYGYTF. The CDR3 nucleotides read TGCGCCAGCAGCCTGGGACAGGGTAACTATGGCTACACCTTC.